The clone carrying this T cell receptor (beta chain) has just a few counts. The data are from a study of cytomegalovirus exposure and HLA in healthy donors. Both 60 Vbeta primers and 13 Jbeta primers went into the PCR. The data were produced by immunoSEQ multiplex PCR, yet TCRdb's version contains in-frame clones alone and is incomplete. Counted here are 220,000 or so clones, approximately 78% occurring once; the ten biggest clones make up less than 3%. The germline CDR1 and CDR2 sequences are MNHNS and SASEGT. The V end was cut by 3 bases, the J end by 4 bases, with 9 bases between. This CDR3 contains 14 residues.

The chain uses TRBV6-1 and TRBJ1-4; perhaps TRBD1 as D (5 bases). The sequencing input was PBMCs. This clonotype originated in a woman between 35 and 50 years old in good health and CMV-seronegative. CDR3 nucleotide sequence: TGTGCCAGCAGTGAGGGGCATAATAATGAAAAACTGTTTTTT. Its protein product is CASSEGHNNEKLFF.